This note documents a single T cell receptor (beta chain) sequence. Its antigen is unidentified. The CDR3 runs to 15 residues. J was trimmed by 1 base and V by 7 bases; bases with no gene match: 6. Germline V gene sequence: CDR1 SQVTM, CDR2 ANQGSEA. Generation of TCR cDNA used 5'RACE template switching (which added a universal primer site and UMIs). TCRdb fed the 5' RACE reads into MiXCR, producing one record per CDR3 protein. The data contain around 260,000 distinct CDR3 sequences, roughly 4.8% of them singletons. The data were obtained in a study of T cells after yellow fever vaccination. Whole-study results and caveats: Most clones from primary vaccination were detected again post-booster (just over 95% CD4, around 88% CD8). There was a possibility that FACS-sorted repertoires contained abundant clonotypes contaminating from the bulk population. A secondary response was less intense yet reached its peak sooner, at day 5 versus 15.

The TCR sequence derives from a man aged 18 to 29 who received the YFV17D yellow fever vaccine. The chain uses TRBV29-1 and TRBJ2-3, with 12 bases matching TRBD2. The sequences come from CD4+ T cells sorted from PBMCs, collected on the day of the yellow fever booster vaccination. This CDR3 reads CSAKGTSGRTDTQYF. The CDR3 nucleotides are TGCAGCGCCAAAGGGACTAGCGGGCGCACAGATACGCAGTATTTT.